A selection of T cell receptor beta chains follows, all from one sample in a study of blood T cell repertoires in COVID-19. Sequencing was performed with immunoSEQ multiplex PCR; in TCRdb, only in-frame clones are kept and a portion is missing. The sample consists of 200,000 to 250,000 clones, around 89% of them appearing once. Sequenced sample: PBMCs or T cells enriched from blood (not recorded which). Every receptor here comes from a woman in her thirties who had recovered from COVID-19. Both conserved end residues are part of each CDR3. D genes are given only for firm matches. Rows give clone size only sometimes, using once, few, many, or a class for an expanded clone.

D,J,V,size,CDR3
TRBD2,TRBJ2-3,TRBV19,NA,CASSGGRAYTDTQYF
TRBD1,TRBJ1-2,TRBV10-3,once,CAISDSGQGVEGYTF
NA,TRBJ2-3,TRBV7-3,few,CASSPQSSTDTQYF
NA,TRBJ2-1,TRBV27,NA,CATQQGMAYNEQFF
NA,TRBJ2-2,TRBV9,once,CASSVPGSPGTGELFF
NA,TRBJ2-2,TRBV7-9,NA,CASSQTSIDGELFF
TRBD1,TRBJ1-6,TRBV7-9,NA,CASSPTGPSSYNSPLHF
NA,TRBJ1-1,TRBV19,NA,CASSKSEDRPVNTEAFF
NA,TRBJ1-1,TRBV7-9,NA,CASSLGTATEAFF
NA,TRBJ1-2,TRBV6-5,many,CASSYSIQGANYGYTF
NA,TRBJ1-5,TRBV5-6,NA,CASSYQGRSNQPQHF
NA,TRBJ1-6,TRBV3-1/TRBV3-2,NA,CASSPEASPGNSPLHF
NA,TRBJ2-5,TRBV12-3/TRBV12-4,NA,CASRPRVYETQYF
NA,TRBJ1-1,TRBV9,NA,CASSPGTRDTEAFF
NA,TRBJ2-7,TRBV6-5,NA,CASSFKRDMIYEQYF
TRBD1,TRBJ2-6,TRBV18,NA,CASSSKRTGALSGANVLTF
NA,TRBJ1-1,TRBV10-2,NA,CASTRRGADEAFF
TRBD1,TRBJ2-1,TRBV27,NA,CASSAGTGKYNEQFF
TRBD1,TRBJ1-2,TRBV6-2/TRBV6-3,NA,CASSYSKFKPRGRMEGYTF
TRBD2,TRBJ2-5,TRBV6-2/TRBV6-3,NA,CASSYEGLASETQYF
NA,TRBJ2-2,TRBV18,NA,CASSPTVTGELFF
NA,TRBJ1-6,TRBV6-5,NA,CASSLGQRRKSPLHF
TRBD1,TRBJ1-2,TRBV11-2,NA,CASSPHAGQIYGYTF
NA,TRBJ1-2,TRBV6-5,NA,CASSYLEESLGYTF
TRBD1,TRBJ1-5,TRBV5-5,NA,CASSDYGRGQGNQPQHF
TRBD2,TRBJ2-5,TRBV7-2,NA,CASSLGLAGGETQYF
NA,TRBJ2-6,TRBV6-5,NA,CASSTAGANVLTF
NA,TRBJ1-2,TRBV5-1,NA,CASSLVRAGGRSGYTF
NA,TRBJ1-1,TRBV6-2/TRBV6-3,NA,CASSSGGTATEAFF
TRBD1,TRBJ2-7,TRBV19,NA,CASSMGTGTYEQYF
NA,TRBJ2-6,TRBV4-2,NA,CASSQDFSGANVLTF
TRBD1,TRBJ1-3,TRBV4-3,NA,CASSQAGRQGRNTIYF
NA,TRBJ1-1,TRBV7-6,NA,CASSFDSNRVLTEAFF
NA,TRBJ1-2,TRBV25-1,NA,CASSEYDRRDYGYTF
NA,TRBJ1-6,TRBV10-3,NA,CAISHVGGSYNSPLHF
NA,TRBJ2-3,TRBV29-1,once,CSVETKGHPDTQYF
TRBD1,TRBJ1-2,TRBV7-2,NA,CASSLGDSEPYGYTF
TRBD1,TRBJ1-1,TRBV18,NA,CASSPQGAGAEAFF
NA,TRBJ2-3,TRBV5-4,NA,CASSLVGGRTDTQYF
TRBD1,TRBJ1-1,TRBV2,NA,CASSGTGGRLNTEAFF
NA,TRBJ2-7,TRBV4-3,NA,CASSQAGYYEQYF
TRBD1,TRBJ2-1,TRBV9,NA,CASSVLRQGDYEQFF
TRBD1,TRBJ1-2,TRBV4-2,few,CASSQAPRQGFGYTF
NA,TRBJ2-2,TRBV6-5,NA,CASRSRANTGELFF